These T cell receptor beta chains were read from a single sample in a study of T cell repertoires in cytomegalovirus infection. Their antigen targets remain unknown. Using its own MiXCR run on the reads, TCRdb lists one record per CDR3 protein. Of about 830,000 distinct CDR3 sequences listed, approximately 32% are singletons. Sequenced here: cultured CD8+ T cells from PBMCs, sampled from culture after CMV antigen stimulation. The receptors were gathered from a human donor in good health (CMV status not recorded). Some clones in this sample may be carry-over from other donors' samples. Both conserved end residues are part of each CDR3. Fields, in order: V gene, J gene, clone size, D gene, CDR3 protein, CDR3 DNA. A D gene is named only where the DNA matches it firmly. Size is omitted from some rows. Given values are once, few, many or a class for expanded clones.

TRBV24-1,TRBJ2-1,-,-,CATRGEIYNEQFF,TGTGCCACCAGGGGGGAGATTTACAATGAGCAGTTCTTC
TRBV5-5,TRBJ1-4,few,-,CASMPGTVEKLFF,TGTGCCAGCATGCCCGGTACAGTCGAAAAACTGTTTTTT
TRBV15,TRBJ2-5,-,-,CATSRPGRRTQETQYF,TGTGCCACCAGCAGACCGGGACGGAGGACTCAAGAGACCCAGTACTTC
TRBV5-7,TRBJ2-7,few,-,CASMLNKGTYEQYF,TGTGCCAGCATGTTAAATAAGGGAACCTACGAGCAGTACTTC
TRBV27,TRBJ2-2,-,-,CASSSVGTGELFF,TGTGCCAGCAGTTCAGTCGGCACCGGGGAGCTGTTTTTT
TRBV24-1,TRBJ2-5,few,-,CATSDLSPGSPQETQYF,TGTGCCACCAGTGATTTGAGTCCGGGCAGCCCGCAAGAGACCCAGTACTTC
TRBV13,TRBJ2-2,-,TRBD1,CASSPPDRGNTGELFF,TGTGCCAGCAGTCCTCCTGACAGGGGGAACACCGGGGAGCTGTTTTTT
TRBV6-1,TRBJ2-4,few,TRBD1,CASSAPGTEAKNIQYF,TGTGCCAGCAGTGCACCCGGGACAGAAGCCAAAAACATTCAGTACTTC
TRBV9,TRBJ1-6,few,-,CASSIRENYNSPLHF,TGTGCCAGCAGCATCAGGGAGAACTATAATTCACCCCTCCACTTT
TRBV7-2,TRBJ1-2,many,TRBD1,CASSLEATGGIYGYTF,TGTGCCAGCAGCTTGGAGGCGACAGGGGGAATTTATGGCTACACCTTC
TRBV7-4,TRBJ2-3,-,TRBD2,CASSSTSGGRTDTQYF,TGTGCCAGCAGCTCTACTAGCGGGGGCCGTACAGATACGCAGTATTTT
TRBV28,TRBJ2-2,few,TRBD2,CASSLIQGGRDTGELFF,TGTGCCAGCAGTTTAATCCAGGGCGGGAGAGACACCGGGGAGCTGTTTTTT
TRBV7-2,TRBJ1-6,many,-,CASSSPRTFDNSPLHF,TGTGCCAGCAGCTCCCCTCGGACATTTGACAATTCACCCCTCCACTTT
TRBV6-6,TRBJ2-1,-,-,CASSYLQGSYNEQFF,TGTGCCAGCAGTTACTTGCAGGGCAGCTACAATGAGCAGTTCTTC
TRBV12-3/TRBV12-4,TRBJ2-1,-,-,CASSFQASQFF,TGTGCCAGCAGTTTTCAGGCCTCCCAGTTCTTC
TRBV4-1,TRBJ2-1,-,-,CASSQDLLPYNEQFF,TGCGCCAGCAGCCAAGATCTGCTGCCCTACAATGAGCAGTTCTTC
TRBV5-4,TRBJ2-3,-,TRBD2,CASSLGLADKDTQYF,TGTGCCAGCAGCTTAGGACTAGCGGACAAAGATACGCAGTATTTT
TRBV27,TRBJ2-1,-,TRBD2,CASSLTTSGGHNEQFF,TGTGCCAGCAGTTTAACGACTAGCGGGGGGCACAATGAGCAGTTCTTC
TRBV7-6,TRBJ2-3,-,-,CASGPGLSTDTQYF,TGTGCCAGCGGCCCGGGCCTTAGCACAGATACGCAGTATTTT
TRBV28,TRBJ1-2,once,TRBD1,CASSQGTGRNYGYTF,TGTGCCAGCAGTCAAGGGACAGGGCGGAACTATGGCTACACCTTC
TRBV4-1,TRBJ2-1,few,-,CASSQADLARGGQFF,TGCGCCAGCAGCCAAGCGGACCTTGCCAGAGGTGGGCAGTTCTTC
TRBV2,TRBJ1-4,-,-,CASRAGRPSNEKLFF,TGTGCCAGCAGGGCGGGACGGCCCTCTAATGAAAAACTGTTTTTT
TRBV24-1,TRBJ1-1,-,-,CATTGNGYTEAFF,TGTGCCACCACCGGGAACGGGTACACTGAAGCTTTCTTT